The sequence of this T cell receptor (beta chain) was determined in a study of OX40 agonist ivuxolimab in advanced cancers. Study details: With ivuxolimab, an agonistic anti-OX40 (CD134) antibody, patients were treated.

CDR1 is LNHDA, CDR2 SQIVND, per germline (reference sequence). The CDR3 is 14 amino acids. The ends were cut back, 7 bases at V and 3 bases at J, with 12 bases in the middle. The protocol was immunoSEQ multiplex PCR, while the TCRdb copy is restricted to in-frame clones and leaves out a portion. The sample consists of tens of thousands of clones, 80% to 95% of them appearing once. The chain links TRBV19 to TRBJ2-2; no clear D. Material: CD4+ or CD8+ T cells sorted from blood, obtained in a trial of the OX40 agonist ivuxolimab. This TCR was recovered from an adult with an advanced solid tumor such as melanoma, head and neck, liver or kidney cancer. CDR3 in DNA: TGTGCCAGTACGGAAGGCACCTACACCGGGGAGCTGTTTTTT. Translation gives CASTEGTYTGELFF.